Listed below are T cell receptor beta chains from one sample, sequenced in a study of PD-L1 blockade in urothelial cancer. TCRdb's copy holds only in-frame clones and misses some; the assay was immunoSEQ multiplex PCR. The profile shows about 43,000 clones, 80% of them singletons. The material was PBMCs, obtained around atezolizumab (anti-PD-L1) treatment. These TCRs come from a man aged 60 to 69 with urothelial cancer. Each CDR3 is given with its conserved first and last residue. Each record gives: D gene, J gene, V gene, clone size, CDR3 protein, CDR3 DNA. The D gene is left open where the match is weak. Only some rows state a clone size, as once, few, many or a class for expanded clones.

d_call: TRBD2
j_call: TRBJ2-1
v_call: TRBV7-9
clone_size: -
cdr3_aa: CASSHSGGARNEQFF
cdr3_nt: TGTGCCAGCAGCCACAGCGGGGGGGCCAGGAATGAGCAGTTCTTC

d_call: -
j_call: TRBJ1-5
v_call: TRBV28
clone_size: few
cdr3_aa: CASSSVPQPQHF
cdr3_nt: TGTGCCAGCAGTTCTGTCCCCCAGCCCCAGCATTTT

d_call: -
j_call: TRBJ1-2
v_call: TRBV6-5
clone_size: -
cdr3_aa: CASSTAGPNYGYTF
cdr3_nt: TGTGCCAGCAGTACAGCGGGTCCCAACTATGGCTACACCTTC

d_call: -
j_call: TRBJ2-1
v_call: TRBV18
clone_size: -
cdr3_aa: CASSPREAHEQFF
cdr3_nt: TGTGCCAGCTCACCACGCGAGGCCCATGAGCAGTTCTTC

d_call: -
j_call: TRBJ2-6
v_call: TRBV19
clone_size: -
cdr3_aa: CASSIAGSGANVLTF
cdr3_nt: TGTGCCAGTAGTATTGCGGGGTCTGGGGCCAACGTCCTGACTTTC

d_call: -
j_call: TRBJ2-1
v_call: TRBV6-1
clone_size: -
cdr3_aa: CASSELGAPNEQFF
cdr3_nt: TGTGCCAGCAGTGAACTGGGGGCGCCGAATGAGCAGTTCTTC

d_call: -
j_call: TRBJ2-7
v_call: TRBV6-1
clone_size: once
cdr3_aa: CASSEWGRDTSYEQYF
cdr3_nt: TGTGCCAGCAGTGAATGGGGCCGGGACACCTCCTACGAGCAGTACTTC

d_call: TRBD2
j_call: TRBJ2-7
v_call: TRBV6-5
clone_size: -
cdr3_aa: CASSFGLAGHYEQYF
cdr3_nt: TGTGCCAGCAGCTTCGGACTAGCGGGACATTACGAGCAGTACTTC

d_call: -
j_call: TRBJ2-7
v_call: TRBV5-4
clone_size: -
cdr3_aa: CASSLQRTSYEQYF
cdr3_nt: TGTGCCAGCAGCTTGCAACGGACTTCCTACGAGCAGTACTTC

d_call: TRBD1
j_call: TRBJ2-3
v_call: TRBV4-1
clone_size: -
cdr3_aa: CASSLGQGEWDTQYF
cdr3_nt: TGCGCCAGCAGCCTCGGACAGGGGGAGTGGGATACGCAGTATTTT

d_call: TRBD2
j_call: TRBJ2-3
v_call: TRBV4-1
clone_size: once
cdr3_aa: CASSSLAALDTQYF
cdr3_nt: TGCGCCAGCAGCTCCCTAGCGGCGCTGGATACGCAGTATTTT

d_call: -
j_call: TRBJ1-1
v_call: TRBV2
clone_size: -
cdr3_aa: CASSEGRGLTEAFF
cdr3_nt: TGTGCCAGCAGTGAGGGCAGGGGATTGACTGAAGCTTTCTTT

d_call: -
j_call: TRBJ2-2
v_call: TRBV6-1
clone_size: -
cdr3_aa: CASSASGAGELFF
cdr3_nt: TGTGCCAGCAGTGCATCCGGTGCCGGGGAGCTGTTTTTT

d_call: TRBD2
j_call: TRBJ2-2
v_call: TRBV4-3
clone_size: -
cdr3_aa: CASSQSGLAVGTGELFF
cdr3_nt: TGCGCCAGCAGCCAATCGGGACTAGCAGTAGGGACCGGGGAGCTGTTTTTT

d_call: -
j_call: TRBJ2-1
v_call: TRBV5-1
clone_size: -
cdr3_aa: CASRSAATSGYNEQFF
cdr3_nt: TGCGCCAGCAGGTCGGCAGCGACTAGTGGTTACAATGAGCAGTTCTTC

d_call: TRBD2
j_call: TRBJ2-3
v_call: TRBV5-6
clone_size: -
cdr3_aa: CASSLERGTDTQYF
cdr3_nt: TGTGCCAGCAGCTTAGAGCGGGGAACAGATACGCAGTATTTT

d_call: -
j_call: TRBJ1-2
v_call: TRBV11-2
clone_size: many
cdr3_aa: CASSPKVYSSNYGYTF
cdr3_nt: TGTGCCAGCAGCCCCAAGGTCTACAGTTCTAACTATGGCTACACCTTC

d_call: TRBD2
j_call: TRBJ2-1
v_call: TRBV29-1
clone_size: few
cdr3_aa: CSVEPLRGGVNEQFF
cdr3_nt: TGCAGCGTTGAACCCTTGCGGGGGGGCGTCAATGAGCAGTTCTTC

d_call: -
j_call: TRBJ1-5
v_call: TRBV6-1
clone_size: -
cdr3_aa: CASRDLTGPRQPQHF
cdr3_nt: TGTGCCAGCAGGGACCTAACAGGGCCAAGGCAGCCCCAGCATTTT

d_call: TRBD1
j_call: TRBJ2-7
v_call: TRBV7-2
clone_size: -
cdr3_aa: CASSRDRDRSYEQYF
cdr3_nt: TGTGCCAGCAGCCGGGACAGGGATCGATCCTACGAGCAGTACTTC

d_call: -
j_call: TRBJ2-1
v_call: TRBV5-6
clone_size: -
cdr3_aa: CASSLKPKSYNEQFF
cdr3_nt: TGTGCCAGCAGCTTGAAGCCAAAATCATACAATGAGCAGTTCTTC

d_call: TRBD1
j_call: TRBJ1-2
v_call: TRBV6-5
clone_size: -
cdr3_aa: CASSQSDRVLGGYTF
cdr3_nt: TGTGCCAGCAGTCAAAGTGACAGGGTGTTAGGCGGCTACACCTTC

d_call: TRBD2
j_call: TRBJ2-5
v_call: TRBV7-2
clone_size: -
cdr3_aa: CASSSRGLAGGETQYF
cdr3_nt: TGTGCCAGCAGCTCAAGAGGACTAGCGGGGGGAGAGACCCAGTACTTC

d_call: -
j_call: TRBJ2-6
v_call: TRBV28
clone_size: -
cdr3_aa: CASSDQGSGANVLTF
cdr3_nt: TGTGCCAGCAGTGATCAGGGCTCTGGGGCCAACGTCCTGACTTTC

d_call: -
j_call: TRBJ2-3
v_call: TRBV19
clone_size: -
cdr3_aa: CASENLQGPDTQYF
cdr3_nt: TGTGCCAGCGAGAACCTACAGGGTCCAGATACGCAGTATTTT

d_call: TRBD1
j_call: TRBJ1-2
v_call: TRBV5-1
clone_size: -
cdr3_aa: CASSPGGNYGYTF
cdr3_nt: TGCGCCAGCTCTCCAGGGGGCAACTATGGCTACACCTTC

d_call: -
j_call: TRBJ1-1
v_call: TRBV19
clone_size: -
cdr3_aa: CASSRVGGEAFF
cdr3_nt: TGTGCCAGTAGCAGGGTAGGGGGTGAAGCTTTCTTT

d_call: -
j_call: TRBJ1-1
v_call: TRBV7-2
clone_size: -
cdr3_aa: CASSLAAGVNTEAFF
cdr3_nt: TGTGCCAGCAGCTTAGCCGCAGGGGTGAACACTGAAGCTTTCTTT

d_call: TRBD1
j_call: TRBJ2-7
v_call: TRBV7-8
clone_size: -
cdr3_aa: CASSREGQHYEQYF
cdr3_nt: TGTGCCAGCTCACGTGAGGGACAGCACTACGAGCAGTACTTC

d_call: -
j_call: TRBJ2-6
v_call: TRBV11-2
clone_size: -
cdr3_aa: CASYPGVRSRANVLTF
cdr3_nt: TGTGCCAGCTATCCGGGGGTACGCTCTCGGGCCAACGTCCTGACTTTC